These T cell receptor beta chains were read from a single sample in a study of blood T cell repertoires in COVID-19. Only in-frame clones appear in the TCRdb table, and some are missing; sequencing was by immunoSEQ multiplex PCR. This table holds about 250,000 clones, around 89% found once. The sample comprised PBMCs or T cells enriched from blood (not recorded which). These receptors were taken from a woman under 30 who had recovered from COVID-19. The CDR3 runs from the conserved cysteine through the conserved F or W. The order of the fields is clone size, D gene, J gene, V gene, CDR3 DNA, CDR3 protein. D genes are given only for firm matches. The size of a clone is reported for some rows only, either as once, few or many, or as a class for expanded clones.

NA | TRBD2 | TRBJ2-1 | TRBV7-6 | TGTGCCAGCAGCTTAAGTAGCGGGGGATCCTACAATGAGCAGTTCTTC | CASSLSSGGSYNEQFF
NA | NA | TRBJ1-5 | TRBV21-1 | TGTGCCAGCAGCAAACGCGACAAAAGCAATCAGCCCCAGCATTTT | CASSKRDKSNQPQHF
NA | TRBD1 | TRBJ2-1 | TRBV28 | TGTGCCAGCAGTTGGGGACAGTACAATGAGCAGTTCTTC | CASSWGQYNEQFF
few | NA | TRBJ1-1 | TRBV19 | TGTGCCAGTAGTCAACAGGTGAACACTGAAGCTTTCTTT | CASSQQVNTEAFF
NA | TRBD1 | TRBJ1-2 | TRBV12-3/TRBV12-4 | TGTGCCAGCAGGGACAGGGCCTATGGCTACACCTTC | CASRDRAYGYTF
NA | NA | TRBJ1-6 | TRBV29-1 | TGCAGCGTGAGAGACAGGTTTAATTCACCCCTCCACTTT | CSVRDRFNSPLHF
NA | TRBD1 | TRBJ2-7 | TRBV12-5 | TGTGCTAGTGGTTTGGCTCTAGGGACAGGGGGTCGGGAGCAGTACTTC | CASGLALGTGGREQYF
NA | NA | TRBJ1-5 | TRBV11-2 | TGTGCCAGCAGCTTAGGCGGGGGGCAGCCCGATAATCAGCCCCAGCATTTT | CASSLGGGQPDNQPQHF
NA | TRBD2 | TRBJ2-3 | TRBV2 | TGTGCCAGCAAAAGACTAGCACGAGTGCGAGTTACGCAGTATTTT | CASKRLARVRVTQYF
once | NA | TRBJ1-1 | TRBV29-1 | TGCAGCGTTGGAGTGACCCAGGAGAACACTGAAGCTTTCTTT | CSVGVTQENTEAFF
NA | TRBD1 | TRBJ2-7 | TRBV2 | TGTGCCGTACAGACAGGGGAATTCGAGCAGTACTTC | CAVQTGEFEQYF
NA | TRBD1 | TRBJ1-1 | TRBV24-1 | TGTGCCACCAGTGACCGGACAGGGGCGAACACTGAAGCTTTCTTT | CATSDRTGANTEAFF
NA | NA | TRBJ2-5 | TRBV9 | TGTGCCAGCAGCGGAGGCGGGGTCCAAGAGACCCAGTACTTC | CASSGGGVQETQYF
NA | NA | TRBJ2-1 | TRBV9 | TGTGCCAGCAGCGTTCCGGTTTCCCTCTACAATGAGCAGTTCTTC | CASSVPVSLYNEQFF
NA | TRBD2 | TRBJ2-7 | TRBV3-1/TRBV3-2 | TGTGCCAGCAGCCAACTAGCGGGGGCGACCTACGAGCAGTACTTC | CASSQLAGATYEQYF
NA | TRBD1 | TRBJ1-5 | TRBV6-5 | TGTGCCAGCAGTTACTCGGACAGGAGAAATCAGCCCCAGCATTTT | CASSYSDRRNQPQHF
NA | TRBD1 | TRBJ1-4 | TRBV2 | TGTGCCACCAGCCCAGGGGGTGAAAAACTGTTTTTT | CATSPGGEKLFF
NA | TRBD2 | TRBJ2-6 | TRBV5-5 | TGTGCCAGCAGCCACGGGGGGGGCTCTAGGGCCAACGTCCTGACTTTC | CASSHGGGSRANVLTF
NA | NA | TRBJ1-3 | TRBV12-3/TRBV12-4 | TGTGCCAGCAGTTTGGCCCCCGGAAACACCATATATTTT | CASSLAPGNTIYF
NA | NA | TRBJ2-5 | TRBV19 | TGTGCCAGCACCCCCAGGGGCCAAGAGACCCAGTACTTC | CASTPRGQETQYF
NA | TRBD1 | TRBJ2-1 | TRBV10-3 | TGTGCCATCACCCTGGACAGGGGGGGGGATGAGCAGTTCTTC | CAITLDRGGDEQFF
many | NA | TRBJ1-1 | TRBV7-9 | TGTGCCAGCAGCTTAGACAAAAGACAGTTGAACACTGAAGCTTTCTTT | CASSLDKRQLNTEAFF
NA | NA | TRBJ1-2 | TRBV12-3/TRBV12-4 | TGTGCCAGCAGTTCCCCGCGGAACTATGGCTACACCTTC | CASSSPRNYGYTF
once | NA | TRBJ2-5 | TRBV20-1 | TGCAGTGCTAGAGTGGCAGAGACCCAGTACTTC | CSARVAETQYF
once | NA | TRBJ1-5 | TRBV6-5 | TGTGCCAGCCGACGGGGTCTCAATCAGCCCCAGCATTTT | CASRRGLNQPQHF